These T cell receptor beta chains were read from a single sample in a study of CXCR3-negative and CXCR3-positive naive CD8 T cells. Reprocessing the 5' RACE reads, TCRdb reports a single entry for every CDR3 protein and omits DNA. This listing includes approximately 59,000 distinct CDR3 sequences. The sequenced sample consisted of naive CXCR3+ CD8+ T cells from blood. Receptors originate from a human donor in good health. Some clones in this sample may be carry-over from other donors' samples. The CDR3 runs from the conserved cysteine through the conserved F or W. Fields, in order: V gene, J gene, CDR3 protein.

>TRBV21-1|TRBJ2-3
CASSKGGRRGDTQYF
>TRBV7-7|TRBJ1-2
CAINPLPYGYTF
>TRBV4-2|TRBJ2-7
CASSQVQHGSSYEQYF
>TRBV9|TRBJ1-2
CASSGIRDGYGYTF
>TRBV7-3|TRBJ2-3
CASSGGGTDTQYF
>TRBV23-1|TRBJ2-1
CASSQSMGYNEQFF
>TRBV4-3|TRBJ1-2
CASSQDPANYGYTF
>TRBV6-5|TRBJ2-3
CASSSPSGLAGGLSLTGTQYF
>TRBV28|TRBJ2-7
CASSFRVLAATGEEQYF
>TRBV14|TRBJ2-5
CASSQGVQIQETQYF
>TRBV6-5|TRBJ2-7
CASSYSRSTEPNF
>TRBV12-5|TRBJ2-7
CASGPGTIYEQYF
>TRBV2|TRBJ2-2
CASSLAGNTGELFF
>TRBV6-2/TRBV6-3|TRBJ1-2
CASSNPGRANYGYTF
>TRBV7-9|TRBJ1-1
CASSLVIYRANTEAFF
>TRBV25-1|TRBJ2-1
CASSEIEQGRSYNEQFF
>TRBV12-3/TRBV12-4|TRBJ2-5
CEKLGDRGCYGYQETQYF
>TRBV7-9|TRBJ2-7
CASSSGTSYEQYF
>TRBV20-1|TRBJ2-7
CSASGTSGWTSYEQYF
>TRBV21-1|TRBJ2-5
CASSTLAGGHQETQYF
>TRBV6-2/TRBV6-3|TRBJ2-7
CASSEGDNYEQYF
>TRBV7-9|TRBJ2-7
CASSLEGPGLASYEQYF
>TRBV4-3|TRBJ2-5
CASSQALGETQYF
>TRBV7-3|TRBJ2-2
CASSSTHLRTGELFF
>TRBV14|TRBJ1-4
CASSQDLGTEKLFF
>TRBV4-1|TRBJ2-7
CASSQRQSSYEQYF
>TRBV7-3|TRBJ2-1
CASSDPGGASDYNEQFF
>TRBV19|TRBJ1-1
CASSLANTEAFF
>TRBV29-1|TRBJ2-5
CSAYSLELQETQYF
>TRBV12-3/TRBV12-4|TRBJ2-7
CASNKLGGLDEQYF
>TRBV29-1|TRBJ1-1
CSVSPVMNTEAFF
>TRBV29-1|TRBJ2-1
CSVANPGGLHGEQFF
>TRBV6-2/TRBV6-3|TRBJ2-7
CASSGQVSSYEQYF
>TRBV5-5|TRBJ2-7
CASSLVGTGPHEQYF
>TRBV27|TRBJ2-1
CASSPNPTGTLTFNEQFF
>TRBV27|TRBJ1-5
CASSSILGTDNQPQHF
>TRBV7-8|TRBJ2-2
CASSFTRAGGTGELFF
>TRBV5-5|TRBJ2-3
CASSSWAGGSTDTQYF
>TRBV6-2/TRBV6-3|TRBJ2-1
CASSWTSWGYNEQFF
>TRBV11-2|TRBJ2-2
CALGRIGELFF
>TRBV4-2|TRBJ2-3
CASSQVQGSTDTQYF
>TRBV13|TRBJ1-5
CASARGIAGNQPQHF
>TRBV6-6|TRBJ2-7
CASSQQGPLGYEQYF
>TRBV5-1|TRBJ1-2
CASSSTGGDGYGYTF
>TRBV6-4|TRBJ2-2
CASSDPIAGGNTGELFF
>TRBV4-1|TRBJ2-7
CASSQDSGVDEQYF
>TRBV7-9|TRBJ1-2
CASSDSGQSNYGYTF
>TRBV6-2/TRBV6-3|TRBJ2-3
CASTQYRTRNTDTQYF